The following is a T cell receptor beta chain sequence with its context. The data originate from a study of blood T cell repertoires in COVID-19. For the study at large: Samples representing acute and convalescent COVID-19 were sourced from the United States, Italy and Spain. Nucleic acid was either cDNA or gDNA, and it came from T cells, B-cell-depleted T cells, or PBMCs.

Per the original methods: Amplification from reference gene primers served as the basis for estimated nucleated cell counts. Some clones are missing from TCRdb's copy, which holds only in-frame ones; the method was immunoSEQ multiplex PCR. V and J calls and clone size are as listed in that table; D and trimming were resolved from the DNA. The sample has about 130,000 clones; about four fifths are singletons. The source material was peripheral blood. This TCR was sampled from a woman aged 30 to 39 who had recovered from COVID-19.

The CDR3 protein is CASSLGNPRADTQYF. In DNA form, the CDR3 reads TGTGCCAGCAGCTTAGGCAACCCCCGGGCAGATACGCAGTATTTT. This chain uses TRBV7-8 with TRBJ2-3; no reliable D call. CDR3 length equals 15 residues. Per the germline V gene, CDR1 is SGHVS and CDR2 is FQNEAQ. V was cut by 1 base and J by 4 bases, with 12 bases left in between.